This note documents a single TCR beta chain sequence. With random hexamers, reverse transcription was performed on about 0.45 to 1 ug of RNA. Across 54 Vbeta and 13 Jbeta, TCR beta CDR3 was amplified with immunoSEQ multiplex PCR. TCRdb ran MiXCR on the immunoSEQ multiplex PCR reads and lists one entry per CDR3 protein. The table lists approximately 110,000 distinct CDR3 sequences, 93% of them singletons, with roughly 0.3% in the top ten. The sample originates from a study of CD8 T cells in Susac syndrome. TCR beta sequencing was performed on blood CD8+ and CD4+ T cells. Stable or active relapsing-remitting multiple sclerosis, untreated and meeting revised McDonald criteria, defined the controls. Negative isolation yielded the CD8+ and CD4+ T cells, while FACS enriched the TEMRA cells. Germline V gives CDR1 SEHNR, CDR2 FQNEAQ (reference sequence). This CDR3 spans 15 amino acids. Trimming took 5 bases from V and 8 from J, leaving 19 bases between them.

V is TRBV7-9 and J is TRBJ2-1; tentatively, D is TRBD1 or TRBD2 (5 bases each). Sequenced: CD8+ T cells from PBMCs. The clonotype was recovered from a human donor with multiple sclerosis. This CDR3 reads CASSNRDRPRDEQFF. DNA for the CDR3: TGTGCCAGCAGCAACCGGGACCGCCCCCGAGATGAGCAGTTCTTC.